Below are 16 T cell receptor beta chains sequenced from a single sample in a study of shared clonotypes between healthy human individuals (dated by TCRdb to about 2020). Libraries were built with the immunoSEQ multiplex PCR assay. TCRdb mirrors the immuneACCESS table, restricted to in-frame sequences. Some clones are absent from its copies; in checked studies, under half trace to an unresolved V gene, and the reason for the others is unknown. The sample profile shows about 2.4 million clones; over 85% of them were found once. 0.36% of the sample goes to the ten largest clones. The source material was naive CD4+ T cells from PBMCs. This specimen's cell subset or site label, per the study, means: CD45RA+ positively selected. These receptors came from a man aged 18 to 35 in good health. Some clones in this sample may be carry-over from other donors' samples.

The rearrangement joins TRBV6-6 to TRBJ1-4, with 9 bases lining up with TRBD1. Germline assignment: CDR1 MNHNY and CDR2 SVGAGI (reference sequence). V was clipped by 4 bases and J by 4 bases; unmatched bases: 4. The CDR3 is made up of 15 amino acids. As DNA, the CDR3 is TGTGCCAGCAGTTCGGGACAGGGATTTAATGAAAAACTGTTTTTT. Amino acids: CASSSGQGFNEKLFF.

V usage is TRBV2 and J usage is TRBJ1-2, with D uncertain. Deletions cut 6 bases from V and 4 bases from J, with 12 bases between. Germline V gives CDR1 SNHLY, CDR2 FYNNEI. The CDR3 has 13 residues. CDR3 DNA: TGTGCCAGCAGCCCCTTAGGAGTCTATGGCTACACCTTC. Protein: CASSPLGVYGYTF.

The rearrangement uses TRBV7-9 and TRBJ2-2, with 12 bases lining up with TRBD2. Germline lookup yields CDR1 SEHNR and CDR2 FQNEAQ (reference sequence). V dropped 5 bases and J dropped 4; count of bases not matched to a gene: 5. This CDR3 comprises 16 residues. CDR3 DNA sequence: TGTGCCAGCAGCAAGACTAGCGGGAGAACCACCGGGGAGCTGTTTTTT. Amino acids: CASSKTSGRTTGELFF.

The V gene is TRBV5-1, the J gene TRBJ1-4, with 8 bases aligning to TRBD1. V lost 4 bases, J lost 8 bases, and 7 bases stayed unmatched. Germline V gene sequence: CDR1 SGHRS, CDR2 YFSETQ. This CDR3 region has 14 residues. The CDR3: CASSPGQVGEKLFF. Written as DNA, the CDR3 is TGCGCCAGCAGCCCGGGACAGGTCGGGGAAAAACTGTTTTTT.

Concerning this clone itself: This same CDR3 is encoded by further DNA sequences in the sample. The V gene is TRBV6-1, the J gene TRBJ2-7; no clear D. The CDR3 extends over 14 amino acids. The germline gives CDR1 MNHNS, CDR2 SASEGT. V was clipped by 3 bases and J by 0 bases, with 9 bases between them. The CDR3 nucleotides read TGTGCCAGCAGTGAGGGCGGTAGCTCCTACGAGCAGTACTTC. It yields the protein CASSEGGSSYEQYF.

J is TRBJ2-7 and V is TRBV11-2, with 9 bases lining up with TRBD1. V was pared by 4 bases and J by 6 bases, with 10 bases of the junction left unmatched. The CDR3 consists of 15 residues. Looked up from germline, CDR1 is SGHAT and CDR2 is FQNNGV. The CDR3 DNA sequence: TGTGCCAGCAGCTACATCGGGACAGGGTTAACCGAGCAGTACTTC. Protein: CASSYIGTGLTEQYF.

The chain joins TRBV28 to TRBJ2-1, with 10 nucleotides matching TRBD2. This CDR3 has 14 amino acids. Germline CDR1 reads MDHEN; CDR2 reads SYDVKM. V was clipped by 2 bases and J by 15 bases; unmatched bases: 10. The CDR3 coding sequence is TGTGCCAGCAGTTTACTGGGAACTAGCGGGGAGGGGTTCTTC. The encoded protein is CASSLLGTSGEGFF.

This chain uses TRBV4-1 with TRBJ2-1; 11 positions match TRBD2. Trimming took 5 bases from V and 8 from J; bases not matched to a gene: 14. CDR3 size: 17 residues. CDR1 and CDR2 (germline): MGHRA, YSYEKL. The DNA of the CDR3 is TGCGCCAGCAGCGTAACGACTGTAGCGGGAGGGCCCTATGAGCAGTTCTTC. It codes for CASSVTTVAGGPYEQFF.

The chain uses TRBV18 and TRBJ2-3; D could derive from TRBD1 or TRBD2 (5 bases each). CDR1 and CDR2 (germline): KGHSH, LQKENI. The CDR3 has 17 amino acids. The V gene lost 3 bases and the J gene lost 2 bases, with 18 bases spanning the gap. The CDR3 loop reads CASSPRNRDGYTDTQYF. Here the CDR3 DNA reads TGTGCCAGCTCACCCAGAAACCGGGACGGGTACACAGATACGCAGTATTTT. Full variable domain (rest looked up from reference TRBV18 and TRBJ2-3): NAGVMQNPRHLVRRRGQEARLRCSPMKGHSHVYWYRQLPEEGLKFMVYLQKENIIDESGMPKERFSAEFPKEGPSILRIQQVVRGDSAAYFCASSPRNRDGYTDTQYFGPGTRLTVL.

The rearrangement joins TRBV28 to TRBJ1-2, with TRBD1 matching over 8 bases. This CDR3 comprises 16 residues. Unmatched junction bases numbered 16, after V lost 4 bases and J lost 9 bases. Germline CDR1 and CDR2: MDHEN and SYDVKM. This CDR3 is CASSSIRQGSIWSYTF. The CDR3 nucleotides read TGTGCCAGCAGTTCGATTCGACAGGGGAGTATATGGAGCTACACCTTC.

As for this clone: The junction departs from the called germline gene at one end, perhaps through a read error. The J gene is TRBJ1-2, the V gene TRBV5-1; D may be TRBD1 (6 bases). CDR3 length: 11 amino acids. Germline lookup yields CDR1 SGHRS and CDR2 YFSETQ. The CDR3 loop reads CARQEGEPWVF. The CDR3 coding sequence is TGCGCCCGCCAAGAGGGGGAACCTTGGGTCTTC. The full variable domain, with the rest looked up from reference TRBV5-1 and TRBJ1-2, is KAGVTQTPRYLIKTRGQQVTLSCSPISGHRSVSWYQQTPGQGLQFLFEYFSETQRNKGNFPGRFSGRQFSNSRSEMNVSTLELGDSALYLCARQEGEPWVFGSGTRLTVV.

CDR3 region: CASRVGSSYEQYF. The CDR3 DNA is TGTGCCAGCAGAGTGGGGAGCTCCTACGAGCAGTACTTC. V gene TRBV28 combines with J gene TRBJ2-7; D is possibly TRBD2 (5 bases). Germline CDR1 MDHEN, CDR2 SYDVKM. CDR3 size: 13 residues. Trimming left V 6 bases short and J 0 bases short, with 9 bases between. Using reference TRBV28 and TRBJ2-7 for the parts outside the CDR3, the full variable domain is DVKVTQSSRYLVKRTGEKVFLECVQDMDHENMFWYRQDPGLGLRLIYFSYDVKMKEKGDIPEGYSVSREKKERFSLILESASTNQTSMYLCASRVGSSYEQYFGPGTRLTVT.

The chain combines TRBV28 with TRBJ2-7; D is possibly TRBD1 (5 bases). CDR3 size: 14 residues. Trimming left V 6 bases short and J 2 bases short, with 14 bases between. The germline V gene has CDR1 MDHEN and CDR2 SYDVKM. Here the CDR3 DNA reads TGTGCCAGCAGCATACCTGGGGCCACCTACGAGCAGTACTTC. Amino acid sequence: CASSIPGATYEQYF.

The J gene is TRBJ1-1, the V gene TRBV6-1, with D perhaps matching TRBD1 (5 bases). Germline lookup yields CDR1 MNHNS and CDR2 SASEGT. The V gene lost 5 bases and the J gene lost 5 bases, with 18 bases spanning the gap. CDR3 length: 15 amino acids. CDR3 nucleotide sequence: TGTGCCAGCAGTCTAGGCCGGGGCCGTCAGACTGAAGCTTTCTTT. Protein sequence: CASSLGRGRQTEAFF.

The chain combines TRBV27 with TRBJ1-2; TRBD1 aligns across 8 bases. J gave up 7 bases and V 6 bases, and 10 bases lay outside the gene matches. The CDR3 runs 14 residues. The germline gives CDR1 MNHEY, CDR2 SMNVEV (reference sequence). The CDR3 DNA reads TGTGCCAGCAGCCCGGCAGGGGGCGTCGGTGGCTACACCTTC. Encoded protein: CASSPAGGVGGYTF.

V gene TRBV7-8 combines with J gene TRBJ1-2; TRBD1 agrees at 7 bases. There are 13 residues in the CDR3. The germline V gene encodes CDR1 SGHVS and CDR2 FQNEAQ. J gave up 5 bases and V 4 bases, and 4 bases lay outside the gene matches. The CDR3 reads CASSSGQQYGYTF. The CDR3 DNA is TGTGCCAGCAGCTCGGGACAGCAGTATGGCTACACCTTC.